This T cell receptor beta chain appears in the sequencing data of a study of breast tumors, draining lymph nodes, adjacent tissues. The length of the CDR3 is 18 residues. With 1 base clipped from V and 0 bases from J, the junction kept 7 bases outside the gene matches. CDR1 and CDR2 (germline): SGHTA, FQGNSA. In TCRdb, the multiplex PCR reads were re-called with MiXCR into one record per CDR3 protein. The top ten clones hold about 2.3% of a sample with over 130,000 distinct CDR3 sequences, about 33% of them seen once. Axillary draining lymph nodes of breast cancer patients supplied the node samples. This clonotype has a count of ten or more.

The chain links TRBV7-2 to TRBJ2-3; the match to TRBD2 covers 10 bases. The sequence was obtained from a female donor with breast cancer. Some clones in this sample may be carry-over from other donors' samples. What was sequenced was axillary lymph node tissue. The CDR3 sequence is CASSLGGLASTSTDTQYF. CDR3 DNA: TGTGCCAGCAGCTTAGGGGGACTAGCGAGTACTAGCACAGATACGCAGTATTTT.